A selection of T cell receptor beta chains follows, all from one sample in a study of cytomegalovirus exposure and HLA in healthy donors. Data came from immunoSEQ multiplex PCR; TCRdb stores just in-frame clones and leaves some out. This table holds around 120,000 clones, 86% found once. Sequences were obtained from PBMCs. The receptor source for this set is a man in his late teens or twenties in good health and CMV-seronegative. Both conserved end residues are part of each CDR3. A D gene is named only where the DNA matches it firmly. Clone size is shown for a subset of rows, as once, few, many or a class of expanded clone.

TRBJ2-2,.,.,TRBV5-6,TGTGCCAGCAGCTTGTTGCGGGACACCGGGGAGCTGTTTTTT,CASSLLRDTGELFF
TRBJ2-2,TRBD1,.,TRBV5-1,TGCGCCAGCAGCTTGGGCAGACCGGGACAGGGGGTTATCGGGGAGCTGTTTTTT,CASSLGRPGQGVIGELFF
TRBJ2-7,TRBD1,.,TRBV19,TGTGCCAGTAGTATTGGGACAGGGGACTACGAGCAGTACTTC,CASSIGTGDYEQYF
TRBJ2-1,TRBD2,.,TRBV18,TGTGCCAGCTCACTGGGACTAGGTGGGTCGGCCAATGAGCAGTTCTTC,CASSLGLGGSANEQFF
TRBJ2-7,.,.,TRBV4-2,TGTGCCAGCAGCCAAACAACGGGGGTCTACGAGCAGTACTTC,CASSQTTGVYEQYF
TRBJ2-1,.,.,TRBV9,TGTGCCAGCAGTGAACAGGTGTACAATGAGCAGTTCTTC,CASSEQVYNEQFF
TRBJ2-7,.,.,TRBV5-4,TGTGCCAGCAGCTTGGCCCAGGACTACGAGCAGTACTTC,CASSLAQDYEQYF
TRBJ1-2,.,many,TRBV6-4,TGTGCCAGCAGTGACGGGGCAGCCGTCTATGGCTACACCTTC,CASSDGAAVYGYTF
TRBJ2-7,.,.,TRBV6-1,TGTGCCAGCCGGGCTCGGCGGCAGGGCCACGAGCAGTACTTC,CASRARRQGHEQYF
TRBJ1-4,.,.,TRBV6-1,TGTGCCAGCAGCATGGACAGTACAGAGTTTGAAAAACTGTTTTTT,CASSMDSTEFEKLFF
TRBJ1-1,.,.,TRBV6-1,TGTGCCAGCAGTGACCCGGGGAGAGGCACTTTCTTT,CASSDPGRGTFF
TRBJ2-5,TRBD2,.,TRBV5-1,TGCGCCAGCAGCCCCGGGGTAGCGGGATTCAGCGTGGAGACCCAGTACTTC,CASSPGVAGFSVETQYF
TRBJ2-7,.,.,TRBV2,TGTGCCAGCAGCTACTACGAGCAGTACTTC,CASSYYEQYF
TRBJ1-2,TRBD1,.,TRBV5-1,TGCGCCAGCTTCACCGGGACAGGGGCTTATGGCTACACCTTC,CASFTGTGAYGYTF
TRBJ2-3,.,.,TRBV9,TGTGCCAGCAGCGGGGGGCGGTACACAGATACGCAGTATTTT,CASSGGRYTDTQYF
TRBJ2-3,TRBD2,.,TRBV7-2,TGTGCCAGCAGCTTCAGGACTAGCGGGGGTACCGATACGCAGTATTTT,CASSFRTSGGTDTQYF
TRBJ1-2,.,.,TRBV19,TGTGCCAGTATTCCAGCCGGGGGGAGGAACTATGGCTACACCTTC,CASIPAGGRNYGYTF
TRBJ1-1,TRBD1,.,TRBV30,TGTGCCTGGAGTCCGGGACAGGTGAACACTGAAGCTTTCTTT,CAWSPGQVNTEAFF
TRBJ2-7,TRBD1,.,TRBV27,TGTGCCAGCAGCCTCGGACAGGGGGGCACCTACGAGCAGTACTTC,CASSLGQGGTYEQYF
TRBJ1-2,.,.,TRBV6-1,TGTGCCAGCAGTGAATACCAATCCGCGACTCTAATCTATGGCTACACCTTC,CASSEYQSATLIYGYTF
TRBJ2-5,TRBD1,.,TRBV9,TGTGCCAGCAGCGCTCTTGCAACAGGGGGGGAGACCCAGTACTTC,CASSALATGGETQYF
TRBJ1-5,.,.,TRBV7-9,TGTGCCAGCAGCCTAGGGTACGGGGAGGATCAGCCCCAGCATTTT,CASSLGYGEDQPQHF
TRBJ1-2,.,.,TRBV5-1,TGCGCCAGCAGCCTACACGCTGTTGAGGGTCGCGGCTACACCTTC,CASSLHAVEGRGYTF
TRBJ2-7,TRBD1,.,TRBV5-4,TGTGCCAGTGGGGGACAGGGTGCCCACGAGCAGTACTTC,CASGGQGAHEQYF
TRBJ1-2,TRBD1,few,TRBV27,TGTGCCAGCAGTTCCTCGGGACAGTACTATGGCTACACCTTC,CASSSSGQYYGYTF
TRBJ2-3,.,.,TRBV11-1,TGTGCCAGCACCAGTACGGGGGATACGCAGTATTTT,CASTSTGDTQYF
TRBJ2-1,TRBD2,once,TRBV6-8,TGTGCCAGCAGTTGCCTAGCGGGCTCCTACAATGAGCAGTTCTTC,CASSCLAGSYNEQFF
TRBJ2-3,.,.,TRBV2,TGTGCCAGCTATGAGATGTCGGGCACAGATACGCAGTATTTT,CASYEMSGTDTQYF
TRBJ1-5,TRBD1,.,TRBV10-3,TGTGCCATCAGTGAACAGGGGGCAAATCAGCCCCAGCATTTT,CAISEQGANQPQHF
TRBJ1-4,TRBD1,.,TRBV30,TGTGCCTGGAGTGCTGGACAGGGGAATGAAAAACTGTTTTTT,CAWSAGQGNEKLFF
TRBJ1-2,.,.,TRBV5-5,TGTGCCAGCAGCCTGAACTATGGCTACACCTTC,CASSLNYGYTF
TRBJ2-7,TRBD2,.,TRBV5-6,TGTGCCAGCAGCTTCCGGACTAGCGGGAGAGTTTACGAGCAGTACTTC,CASSFRTSGRVYEQYF
TRBJ2-5,.,few,TRBV12-5,TGTGCTAGTGCTCCGGGGGAGACCCAGTACTTC,CASAPGETQYF
TRBJ2-2,.,.,TRBV29-1,TGCAGCGTTCAGGGGACCAACACCGGGGAGCTGTTTTTT,CSVQGTNTGELFF
TRBJ1-2,.,.,TRBV7-9,TGTGCCAGCAGCCAGCACACTACTTCCTACGGCTACACCTTC,CASSQHTTSYGYTF
TRBJ2-2,TRBD2,.,TRBV27,TGTGCCAGCAGTAAGGGACTAGCGGGAGCCACCGGGGAGCTGTTTTTT,CASSKGLAGATGELFF
TRBJ2-1,TRBD1,.,TRBV29-1,TGCAGCGCTGTTGCCGGGACAGGGTCGGTCAATGAGCAGTTCTTC,CSAVAGTGSVNEQFF
TRBJ2-2,TRBD2,.,TRBV19,TGTGCCAGTAGTATAGGCCAGCGGGGGAACACCGGGGAGCTGTTTTTT,CASSIGQRGNTGELFF
TRBJ2-2,.,.,TRBV30,TGTGCCTGGAGCGGAATCGGACAGGCGGGACTTCTGAACACCGGGGAGCTGTTTTTT,CAWSGIGQAGLLNTGELFF
TRBJ2-1,.,.,TRBV9,TGTGCCAGCAGCGTAGGGTCGGCCCGGGGGGCCTTAGAAAATGAGCAGTTCTTC,CASSVGSARGALENEQFF
TRBJ1-1,.,.,TRBV2,TGTGCCAGCAGTGAAAGCGCTGGACAAAGCACTGAAGCTTTCTTT,CASSESAGQSTEAFF
TRBJ2-5,.,.,TRBV6-1,TGTGCCAGCAGTGACGAGAGGGCGGAGACCCAGTACTTC,CASSDERAETQYF
TRBJ2-2,.,.,TRBV7-9,TGTGCCAGCAGCTTGAGGGGGGGGACATACACCGGGGAGCTGTTTTTT,CASSLRGGTYTGELFF
TRBJ2-1,TRBD1,.,TRBV10-2,TGCGCCAGCAGTGAGGTAAACAGGGGGTCAAATGAGCAGTTCTTC,CASSEVNRGSNEQFF
TRBJ1-1,.,.,TRBV5-4,TGTGCCAGCAGGCAATGGGGGCAGGGGAACACTGAAGCTTTCTTT,CASRQWGQGNTEAFF